This T cell receptor beta chain was identified in a study of human T cells and chemical hapten exposure. General observations from the study: Compared with pre-sensitization or healthy control sets, expanded TCRs clustered more.

This clonotype was counted a few times. As yet, its antigen is unknown. The library put unique molecular identifiers onto individual cDNA molecules. MiXCR, applied by TCRdb to the RACE reads, yields one record per CDR3 protein. Of over 65,000 distinct CDR3 sequences in the sample, around 11% were seen once. Germline-derived CDR1 and CDR2 are MNHEY and SMNVEV (reference sequence). The CDR3 has 17 residues. V lost 2 bases to trimming and J lost 0 bases, with 16 bases between them. Described time point: patch test 1, 2 weeks after DPC sensitization. Treatment meaning: therapeutic diphenylcyclopropenone sensitization with weekly scalp DPC.

This material consisted of whole blood, taken in connection with sensitization to the hapten diphenylcyclopropenone (DPC). The gene calls are TRBV27 and TRBJ1-2; maybe TRBD1 (6 bases). This TCR derives from a woman between 45 and 65 years old with alopecia areata. Some clones in this sample may be carry-over from other donors' samples. In nucleotides, the CDR3 is TGTGCCAGCAGTTTAGCCCCCACCGGGACACCTAACTATGGCTACACCTTC. Translated, it gives CASSLAPTGTPNYGYTF.